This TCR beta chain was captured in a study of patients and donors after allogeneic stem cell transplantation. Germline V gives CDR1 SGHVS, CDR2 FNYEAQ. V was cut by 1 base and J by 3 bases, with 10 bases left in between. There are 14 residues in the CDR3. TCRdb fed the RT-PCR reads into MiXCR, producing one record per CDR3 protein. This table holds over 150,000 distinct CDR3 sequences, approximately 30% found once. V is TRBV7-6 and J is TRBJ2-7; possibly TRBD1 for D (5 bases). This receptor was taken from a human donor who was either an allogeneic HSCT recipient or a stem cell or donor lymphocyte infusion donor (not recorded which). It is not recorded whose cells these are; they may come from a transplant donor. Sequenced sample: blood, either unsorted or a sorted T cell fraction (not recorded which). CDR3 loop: CASSLEDSLYEQYF. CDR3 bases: TGTGCCAGCAGCTTAGAAGACAGCCTCTACGAGCAGTACTTC.